Given below is one T cell receptor beta chain in context. The target of this receptor is not known. Base qualities are missing; no much larger clone stands one base away. For CDR1 and CDR2, the germline V gene lists LGHNA and YNFKEQ. Reading from cysteine to phenylalanine, the CDR3 counts 17 amino acids. Only CDR3 DNA remains: 51 bases, in frame from the first base. V sheds 4 bases and J sheds 8 bases, leaving 26 bases between their ends. The data were taken from a study of OX40 agonist ivuxolimab in advanced cancers. Notes on the research overall: The costimulatory receptor OX40 (CD134) was targeted by ivuxolimab, a fully human IgG2 agonistic monoclonal antibody. Intravenous ivuxolimab was administered to patients every 2 weeks at six dose levels: 0.01, 0.1, 0.3, 1.5, 3 and 10 mg/kg. The purpose of peripheral TCRbeta sequencing was to test whether ivuxolimab changed TCR sequence diversity and led to clonal T-cell expansion. The paper reports the monotherapy dose-escalation portion (N ≈ 52 patients) of the phase I ivuxolimab trial. Patients were allowed to have had prior anti-PD-1, anti-PD-L1 or anti-CTLA-4 therapy, and approximately 40% of the dose-escalation patients had been treated with checkpoint inhibitors. The dose-escalation cohort was 82.7% male with a mean age of approximately 60 years, ranging from about 23 to 85. Among the 50 to 55 dose-escalation patients, around 19 had hepatocellular carcinoma, approximately 15 melanoma, 9 renal cell carcinoma and 9 head and neck cancer. Partial responses occurred in three dose-escalation patients, of whom one had hepatocellular carcinoma and two had cutaneous melanoma. Study-wide findings and limitations: After ivuxolimab, expanded clones were on average more numerous among CD8+ T cells than among CD4+ T cells. Clonal expansion of both CD4+ and CD8+ blood T cells was observed from baseline to week 6 at doses 0.1 to 3.0 mg/kg. Low levels of normalized T-cell clonal expansion were also seen in some nonresponding patients. In the 0.1-3.0 mg/kg groups, partial responders had among the lowest normalized peripheral clonal expansion, particularly in CD8+ T cells. Which antigens the clonally expanded peripheral T cells were specific for was not determined.

The trial excluded patients who had a history of autoimmune disease or who were on systemic immunosuppression. Peripheral blood for TCR sequencing was collected from all dose cohorts at baseline, on cycle 4 day 1, and on cycle 7 day 1. The samples were drawn from a first-in-human, open-label, multicenter phase I dose-escalation trial of ivuxolimab. Adults with locally advanced or metastatic head and neck squamous cell, hepatocellular, melanoma or renal cell carcinoma were enrolled in the trial. CD4+ and CD8+ T cells were sorted separately from peripheral blood before TCR sequencing. For sequencing of the TCRbeta CDR3 region, genomic DNA was extracted from the sorted cells. TCRbeta CDR3 regions were sequenced using the immunoSEQ Assay. TCRdb retrieved this table from immuneACCESS and kept in-frame rearrangements only. Not all clones are present; in checked studies, unresolved V genes account for under half, and no reason is known for the remainder. The sample table records about 29,000 clones; around four fifths of these occur just once. Together, the top ten hold approximately 20% of the sample.

The sequenced sample was CD4+ or CD8+ T cells sorted from blood, obtained in a trial of the OX40 agonist ivuxolimab. The sequence links TRBV4-2 to TRBJ1-2; TRBD1 might be the D gene, on 6 matching bases. This TCR derives from an adult with an advanced solid tumor such as melanoma, head and neck, liver or kidney cancer. The DNA reads TGTGCCAGCAGCCTTACTAGGACAGTTGCTATTAGGTTAGGCTACACCTTC. This sequence encodes CASSLTRTVAIRLGYTF.